This T cell receptor beta chain was sequenced in a study of blood T cell repertoires in COVID-19. Some clones are missing from TCRdb's copy, which holds only in-frame ones; the method was immunoSEQ multiplex PCR. Of approximately 85,000 clones listed, approximately 89% are singletons. Germline V CDR1 and CDR2: SGHTA, FQGTGA. V shed 5 bases and J 7 bases; nucleotides not matched to a gene: 11. The CDR3 is 16 residues long. The sample comprised peripheral blood. The chain has TRBV7-3 and TRBJ2-1; 10 bases line up with TRBD1. The receptor was derived from a middle-aged man with acute or convalescent COVID-19. The chain's CDR3 is CASSTQPGQGWNEQFF. The CDR3 DNA reads as TGTGCCAGCAGCACCCAACCGGGACAGGGGTGGAATGAGCAGTTCTTC.